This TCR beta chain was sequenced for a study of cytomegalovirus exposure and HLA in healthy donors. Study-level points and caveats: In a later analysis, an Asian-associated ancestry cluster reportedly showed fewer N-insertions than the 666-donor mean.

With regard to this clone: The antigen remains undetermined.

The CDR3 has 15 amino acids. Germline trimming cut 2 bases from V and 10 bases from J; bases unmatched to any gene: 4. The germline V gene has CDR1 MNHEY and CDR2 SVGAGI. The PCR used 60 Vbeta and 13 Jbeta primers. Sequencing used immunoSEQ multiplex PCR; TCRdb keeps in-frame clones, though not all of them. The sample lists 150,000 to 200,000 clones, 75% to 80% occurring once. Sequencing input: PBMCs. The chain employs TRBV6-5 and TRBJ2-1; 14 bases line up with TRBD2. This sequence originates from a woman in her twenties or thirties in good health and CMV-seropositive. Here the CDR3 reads CASSYHGLAGGEQFF. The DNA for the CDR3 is TGTGCCAGCAGTTACCACGGACTAGCGGGAGGCGAGCAGTTCTTC.